Shown below are 9 T cell receptor beta chains from a single sample sequenced in a study of Ad26.COV2.S vaccination and SARS-CoV-2 variants. This sample's treatment: roughly 19 received Ad26.COV2.S at low or high dose, single or two shots; 5 received placebo; per-sample allocation not given. Each sample was drawn 63 days after the first injection (of vaccine or placebo). Sequencing was performed with immunoSEQ multiplex PCR; in TCRdb, only in-frame clones are kept and a portion is missing. The data hold about 480,000 clones, with around 90% observed a single time. Sequences were derived from peripheral blood, sampled in a trial of Ad26.COV2.S vaccine versus placebo. These receptor sequences come from a person between 18 and 59 years old who received the Ad26.COV2.S COVID-19 vaccine or a placebo.

This chain connects TRBV27 to TRBJ1-2; 10 bases fit TRBD1. Germline V lookup: CDR1 MNHEY, CDR2 SMNVEV (reference sequence). CDR3 length equals 14 residues. V was pared by 5 bases and J by 7 bases, with 7 bases of the junction left unmatched. CDR3 DNA sequence: TGTGCCAGCAGTGATCGACAGGGGGCGCGTGGCTACACCTTC. Translated: CASSDRQGARGYTF.

The gene calls are TRBV19 and TRBJ2-7; 9 nucleotides match TRBD2. This CDR3 is 14 amino acids long. Germline CDR1 and CDR2: LNHDA and SQIVND (reference sequence). Trimming removed 9 bases from V and 3 bases from J; junction bases left unmatched: 9. CDR3 sequence reads: CASRSGGQNYEQYF. For the CDR3, the DNA is TGTGCCAGCCGAAGCGGGGGGCAGAACTACGAGCAGTACTTC.

The chain recombines TRBV7-8 with TRBJ2-7, with D possibly called TRBD1 or TRBD2 (5 bases each). Trimming left V 6 bases short and J 0 bases short, with 15 bases between. The CDR3 contains 15 residues. CDR1 is SGHVS and CDR2 is FQNEAQ in the germline V gene. The CDR3 loop reads CASSLGDAFSYEQYF. CDR3 DNA sequence: TGTGCCAGCAGTCTGGGGGATGCCTTCTCCTACGAGCAGTACTTC.

The chain recombines TRBV7-2 with TRBJ1-3; no clear D. Germline CDR1 SGHTA, CDR2 FQGNSA. The CDR3 totals 15 residues. Trimming stripped 0 bases from V and 2 bases from J, with 8 bases between. The CDR3, as DNA: TGTGCCAGCAGCTTAGCGGGGAACCCTGGAAACACCATATATTTT. Protein sequence: CASSLAGNPGNTIYF.

The CDR3 sequence: CASSYVGQPTYGYTF. The CDR3 coding sequence is TGTGCCAGCAGTTACGTGGGGCAACCTACTTATGGCTACACCTTC. The chain couples TRBV6-2 or TRBV6-3 to TRBJ1-2; possibly TRBD1 for D (5 bases). V was pared by 2 bases and J by 5 bases, with 15 bases between. The CDR3 length is 15 residues. Looked up from germline, CDR1 is MNHEY and CDR2 is SVGEGT.

This sequence joins TRBV7-9 and TRBJ2-7; unclear D gene. V was clipped by 1 base and J by 3 bases, with 4 bases between them. From germline, CDR1 is SEHNR and CDR2 FQNEAQ (reference sequence). The CDR3 has 12 amino acids. The DNA for the CDR3 is TGTGCCAGCAGCTTAGTGCGCTACGAGCAGTACTTC. It is translated as CASSLVRYEQYF. Drawing the rest from reference TRBV7-9 and TRBJ2-7, the complete variable domain is DTGVSQNPRHKITKRGQNVTFRCDPISEHNRLYWYRQTLGQGPEFLTYFQNEAQLEKSRLLSDRFSAERPKGSFSTLEIQRTEQGDSAMYLCASSLVRYEQYFGPGTRLTVT.

V usage is TRBV27 and J usage is TRBJ1-2; 8 bases match TRBD1. The ends lost 5 bases at V and 6 bases at J; junction bases unmatched: 8. The CDR3 sequence is 14 residues long. Per germline, CDR1 MNHEY and CDR2 SMNVEV (reference sequence). DNA of the CDR3: TGTGCCAGCAGTATCAATAGACAGGGGAATGGCTACACCTTC. As protein: CASSINRQGNGYTF.

The V gene is TRBV4-1, the J gene TRBJ1-2; tentative D call: TRBD1 (6 bases). Trimming took off 1 base at V and 4 bases at J, with 7 bases between the two ends. The germline gives CDR1 MGHRA, CDR2 YSYEKL. This CDR3 spans 13 amino acids. Here the CDR3 DNA reads TGCGCCAGCAGCCAAGGGACAGCCTATGGCTACACCTTC. Translating gives CASSQGTAYGYTF.

This chain links TRBV19 with TRBJ1-2, with D possibly matching TRBD1 (5 bases). Per the germline V gene, CDR1 is LNHDA and CDR2 is SQIVND (reference sequence). The CDR3 consists of 15 residues. V was pared by 8 bases and J by 5 bases, with 21 bases between. The CDR3 here is CASSSIDSPGYGYTF. The CDR3 region has the DNA TGTGCCAGTTCCTCAATCGACAGCCCCGGGTATGGCTACACCTTC.